This paragraph covers one TCR beta chain sequence. This clonotype showed up many times. Its antigen is unknown. No per-base quality is available; no much larger clone lies one base away. To synthesize cDNA, template-switch 5'RACE was performed with a primer carrying a 10-nucleotide random unique molecular identifier so that each TCR transcript was tagged. Every sequencing run covered 15-18 subjects and yielded more than 160 million TCR-beta sequences. The RNeasy kit was used to extract total RNA. TCR-beta VDJ regions were amplified with primers for the TCR constant region and the 5'RACE anchor, using the KAPA Real-time Library Amplification kit. Sample indexes and Illumina adaptors were added in a first PCR, after which library yield was increased in a second PCR. The roughly 650 bp TCR product was size-selected on a 2% E-gel SizeSelection system after Ampure bead purification. Before pooling, libraries had their quality checked on a Bioanalyzer, their concentration measured with Qubit, and their quantity determined with the Kapa Library Quantification kit. An Illumina HiSeq 2500 was used to sequence the libraries paired-end at 2 x 150 bp. To increase sequence diversity, roughly 24-32% phiX was spiked into each library pool. The authors' pipeline ran thus. The UMI-based MiGEC pipeline processed quality-filtered reads and removed over 85% of raw TCR sequences during error correction. IMGT germline references were used for aligning VDJ genes, and each clonotype was defined as a unique CDR3 amino acid sequence together with its V-J genes. VDJtools evaluated clonal expansion, Shannon diversity and CDR3 relatedness (CalcPairwiseDistances, ClusterSamples); CLCbio workbench built phylogenetic trees. A clone was classed as expanded if it had 8 or more unique UMIs, a cutoff based on coefficient-of-variation modelling across technical triplicates. Using fastp trimming at Q25 and MiXCR clonotype assembly, TCRdb reanalyzed the public sequencing data and kept in-frame beta chains. CDR3 protein sequences are deduplicated, and each keeps its most common genes and DNA. TCRdb assigned the V and J calls; the authors' analysis was not used. The sample table holds roughly 50,000 distinct CDR3 sequences, of which about 9.3% were seen once. The ten biggest clones cover about 5.4% of the sample.

This sample stems from a study of neurological immune-mediated disorders (dated by TCRdb to the late 2010s). In the study overall: Using UMI-based sequencing, the study compared peripheral blood TCR-beta repertoires from patients with HTLV-I-associated myelopathy (HAM/TSP), patients with multiple sclerosis, and healthy controls. The approximately 110 TCR-beta libraries included longitudinal samples, technical triplicates and paired sorted CD4+ and CD8+ T-cell subsets alongside PBMC samples. The cohort was made up of 68 subjects, consisting of some 14 HAM/TSP patients, roughly 35 multiple sclerosis patients and roughly 20 healthy controls. Overall results and qualifications from the work: No identical CDR3 amino acid sequences were found to be shared among expanded clones across subjects, suggesting that TCR-beta repertoires were private in all groups. TCR clonal expansion was highest in HAM/TSP patients and lowest in MS patients, with MS patients falling below even healthy controls.

V is clipped by 4 bases and J by 7 bases, and the sequence between their germline boundaries is 14 bases long. The CDR3 runs 14 residues from the cysteine to the phenylalanine. The CDR3 DNA has 42 bases and is translated from base 1. Based on the germline V gene, the CDR1 and CDR2 sequences are SGHRS and YFSETQ. For unsorted PBMC libraries, 2 million PBMCs were used after storage in RNAlater at -80 degrees C until RNA extraction. Peripheral blood was subjected to Ficoll-Hypaque density gradient centrifugation to isolate PBMCs, which were then cryopreserved in liquid nitrogen. Material for sequencing was PBMCs. This receptor was taken from a man in his 70s with HTLV-1-associated myelopathy (HAM/TSP). The chain uses TRBV5-1 and TRBJ1-4, and possibly TRBD1, on 6 matching bases. The CDR3 reads as follows: CASSLNQGIEKLFF. The nucleotide sequence reads as follows: TGCGCCAGCAGCCTGAACCAGGGGATTGAAAAACTGTTTTTT.